One T cell receptor (beta chain) is described in this entry. What it binds is unknown. The sample comes from a study of T cell responses to AZD1222 COVID-19 vaccine. Findings of the study overall: It was only after the peak T cell response that any repertoires were sampled. Along spike, vaccine-associated CD4 TCRs were found throughout, with dominance at 160-218 and 743-854.

Repertoires were generated with immunoSEQ multiplex PCR, while TCRdb's copy carries only in-frame clones and drops some. The sample has around 190,000 clones, 88% seen once. From germline, CDR1 is SGHNT and CDR2 YYREEE (reference sequence). V was shortened by 0 bases and J by 1 base, with 8 bases between the two germline ends. There are 14 residues in the CDR3. The clonotype originates from an adult who received the AZD1222 COVID-19 vaccine. The chain employs TRBV5-4 and TRBJ2-7; D call uncertain. The sequencing here drew on peripheral blood, taken 28 days after the second AZD1222 dose. CDR3 DNA: TGTGCCAGCAGCTTGGCCGGAGCGTCCTACGAGCAGTACTTC. Encoded protein: CASSLAGASYEQYF.